These 25 T cell receptor beta chains came from one sample sequenced in a study of post-analysis software for immune sequencing data (dated by TCRdb to 2015 to 2017). Paper-wide results and their limitations: Significantly higher frequencies in patients than in controls were found for roughly 5 TRBV segments, including TRBV5-6, TRBV5-1 and TRBV20-1.

The method behind the library was PCR. TCRdb shows the sequencer as Illumina HiSeq 2500. To reduce PCR and sequencing biases, unique molecular identifiers were incorporated into the TCR beta cDNA libraries. In TCRdb, the public reads were trimmed at Q25 with fastp and aligned with MiXCR, with productive beta chains retained. Under each unique CDR3 protein, matching rows form one entry showing the most common genes and DNA. In all, the sample holds roughly 870,000 distinct CDR3 sequences, and approximately 53% of those were seen once. Of the sample, 4.6% is held by the ten largest clones. The antigens of these receptors remain unknown. Sequencing used blood. These receptors were collected from a girl aged 5 to 17 with multiple sclerosis.

This clonotype appeared a few times. This CDR3 reads CSVESPNSGDEQFF. The CDR3 DNA is TGCAGCGTTGAAAGCCCTAATAGCGGGGATGAGCAGTTCTTC. This chain links TRBV29-1 with TRBJ2-1; TRBD2 matches 8 bases. After removal of 2 bases from V and 8 bases from J, the junction contained 8 bases not matched to a gene. Germline assignment: CDR1 SQVTM and CDR2 ANQGSEA. This CDR3 is built from 14 residues.

This chain joins TRBV11-2 and TRBJ2-3; tentatively, D is TRBD2 (8 bases). Germline V gene lookup returns CDR1 SGHAT and CDR2 FQNNGV. The CDR3 contains 17 residues. The V and J ends lost 2 bases and 2 bases respectively, with 17 bases between them. The CDR3 DNA sequence: TGTGCCAGCAGCTTAAGGGGGCTAGCGGGTGACACAGATACGCAGTATTTT. It translates to CASSLRGLAGDTDTQYF.

The chain has TRBV6-6 and TRBJ2-4; no clear D. Germline V gene data show CDR1 as MNHNY and CDR2 as SVGAGI (reference sequence). The CDR3 has 17 amino acids. Trimming stripped 0 bases from V and 4 bases from J, with 16 bases between. The CDR3 DNA sequence: TGTGCCAGCAGTTACTCGAACCAGTTCTTATCTAAAAACATTCAGTACTTC. Residues: CASSYSNQFLSKNIQYF.

V gene TRBV6-6 combines with J gene TRBJ1-1; D might be TRBD1 (5 bases). Between the trimmed V and J ends, which lost 3 bases and 0 bases, there was a span of 11 bases. Germline CDR1 is MNHNY and CDR2 is SVGAGI (reference sequence). The CDR3 has 15 amino acids. The CDR3 coding sequence is TGTGCCAGCAGTTATCCCCGGGGCCTGAACACTGAAGCTTTCTTT. Translated, it gives CASSYPRGLNTEAFF.

The chain joins TRBV29-1 to TRBJ1-2, with TRBD1 identical over 7 bases. Germline V gene lookup returns CDR1 SQVTM and CDR2 ANQGSEA. The CDR3 covers 12 residues. CDR3 DNA sequence: TGCATCGGACAGGCGCCTAGCTATGGCTACACCTTC. Its translation: CIGQAPSYGYTF.

The chain combines TRBV12-5 with TRBJ2-7, with D tentatively TRBD1 (6 bases). This CDR3 region has 14 residues. Per the germline V gene, CDR1 is LGHNT and CDR2 is FRNRAP. Between the trimmed V and J ends, which lost 6 bases and 0 bases, there was a span of 12 bases. This CDR3 reads CASGPTDSSYEQYF. The CDR3 nucleotides are TGTGCTAGTGGCCCTACGGACAGCTCCTACGAGCAGTACTTC. Filled out from reference TRBV12-5 and TRBJ2-7, the complete variable domain reads DARVTQTPRHKVTEMGQEVTMRCQPILGHNTVFWYRQTMMQGLELLAYFRNRAPLDDSGMPKDRFSAEMPDATLATLKIQPSEPRDSAVYFCASGPTDSSYEQYFGPGTRLTVT.

This clonotype was picked up many times. The V call is TRBV29-1, the J call TRBJ1-2; TRBD1 agrees at 7 bases. Germline V CDR1 and CDR2: SQVTM, ANQGSEA. After removal of 2 bases from V and 7 bases from J, the junction contained 1 base not matched to a gene. CDR3 length: 11 residues. The DNA for the CDR3 is TGCAGCGTTGAACAGGGGGGTGGCTACACCTTC. This gives the protein CSVEQGGGYTF. Drawing the rest from reference TRBV29-1 and TRBJ1-2, the complete variable domain is SAVISQKPSRDICQRGTSLTIQCQVDSQVTMMFWYRQQPGQSLTLIATANQGSEATYESGFVIDKFPISRPNLTFSTLTVSNMSPEDSSIYLCSVEQGGGYTFGSGTRLTVV.

The chain links TRBV20-1 to TRBJ2-3, with 14 positions matching TRBD2. This CDR3 region has 15 residues. V was clipped by 5 bases and J by 4 bases; unmatched bases: 5. Germline V lookup: CDR1 DFQATT, CDR2 SNEGSKA (reference sequence). In DNA form, the CDR3 reads TGCAGTGCTCCTCGGACTAGCGGGAGGTCAGATACGCAGTATTTT. It is translated as CSAPRTSGRSDTQYF.

J is TRBJ2-5 and V is TRBV29-1; no clear D. CDR1 and CDR2 (germline): SQVTM, ANQGSEA. Trimming cost V 8 bases and J 4 bases, with 14 bases left between them. The length of the CDR3 is 12 residues. The CDR3 loop is CSSSRSLETQYF. As DNA, the CDR3 is TGCAGCTCCAGTCGGTCGTTAGAGACCCAGTACTTC.

V usage is TRBV6-5 and J usage is TRBJ1-1, with 10 bases fitting TRBD1. Per the germline V gene, CDR1 is MNHEY and CDR2 is SVGAGI. The CDR3 loop spans 16 amino acids. Trimming removed 6 bases from V and 7 bases from J; junction bases left unmatched: 14. CDR3 in DNA: TGTGCCAGCAGCCCACCCGGGACAGGGGCATTCCTTGAAGCTTTCTTT. It codes for CASSPPGTGAFLEAFF.

The chain employs TRBV19 and TRBJ2-1, with D perhaps TRBD1 or TRBD2 (5 bases each). Trimming stripped 2 bases from V and 10 bases from J, with 21 bases between. The CDR3 sequence is 16 residues long. CDR1 is LNHDA, CDR2 SQIVND, per germline (reference sequence). The CDR3 protein is CASSISPGRTPGEQFF. The CDR3 bases are TGTGCCAGTAGTATATCCCCGGGACGAACCCCAGGGGAGCAGTTCTTC. Variable domain in full (rest from reference TRBV19 and TRBJ2-1): DGGITQSPKYLFRKEGQNVTLSCEQNLNHDAMYWYRQDPGQGLRLIYYSQIVNDFQKGDIAEGYSVSREKKESFPLTVTSAQKNPTAFYLCASSISPGRTPGEQFFGPGTRLTVL.

This clonotype appeared a few times. This chain uses TRBV4-1 with TRBJ1-2, with 9 bases lining up with TRBD1. The length of the CDR3 is 14 residues. Germline CDR1 and CDR2: MGHRA and YSYEKL. V lost 4 bases to trimming and J lost 7 bases; unmatched junction nucleotides: 7. The CDR3 coding sequence is TGCGCCAGCAGCCGACCGGGACAGGGAGGTGGCTACACCTTC. Translating it yields CASSRPGQGGGYTF.

The chain recombines TRBV7-3 with TRBJ2-1; 9 bases are shared with TRBD1. There are 14 residues in the CDR3. The germline CDR1 and CDR2 sequences are SGHTA and FQGTGA. J was trimmed by 9 bases and V by 1 base; bases with no gene match: 4. This CDR3 is CASSLMATGGEQFF. Here the CDR3 DNA reads TGTGCCAGCAGCTTAATGGCGACAGGGGGTGAGCAGTTCTTC. Supplemented by reference TRBV7-3 and TRBJ2-1, the full variable domain reads GAGVSQTPSNKVTEKGKYVELRCDPISGHTALYWYRQSLGQGPEFLIYFQGTGAADDSGLPNDRFFAVRPEGSVSTLKIQRTERGDSAVYLCASSLMATGGEQFFGPGTRLTVL.

The V gene is TRBV5-1, the J gene TRBJ1-5; TRBD1 is a possible D gene (6 bases). V gave up 0 bases and J gave up 6 bases, with 13 bases separating them. Germline CDR1 and CDR2: SGHRS and YFSETQ. The CDR3 length is 15 residues. The CDR3: CASSLEGQGFQPQHF. CDR3 DNA sequence: TGCGCCAGCAGCTTGGAAGGTCAGGGGTTTCAGCCCCAGCATTTT.

V gene TRBV28 combines with J gene TRBJ2-5; D perhaps matches TRBD2 (6 bases). The germline CDR1 and CDR2 sequences are MDHEN and SYDVKM. The CDR3 extends over 19 amino acids. The ends were cut back, 6 bases at V and 1 base at J, with 27 bases in the middle. The CDR3 spells CASRQARARRERVQETQYF. DNA for the CDR3: TGTGCCAGCAGACAAGCACGGGCCCGGAGAGAGCGGGTCCAAGAGACCCAGTACTTC.

This clonotype was seen only a few times. CDR3 sequence: CSALAGDNFYGYTF. The CDR3 DNA sequence: TGCAGCGCCCTAGCAGGAGACAATTTCTATGGCTACACCTTC. The rearrangement joins TRBV29-1 to TRBJ1-2, with D hard to call. The V and J ends lost 7 bases and 4 bases respectively, with 19 bases between them. CDR1 is SQVTM and CDR2 is ANQGSEA in the germline V gene. The CDR3 sequence is 14 residues long.

The chain is built from TRBV7-2 and TRBJ2-7; TRBD1 aligns across 7 bases. The trim removed 1 base at V and 1 base at J, leaving 4 bases unmatched. CDR1 is SGHTA, CDR2 FQGNSA, per germline. This CDR3 is 15 amino acids long. The CDR3 region is CASSLEGGASYEQYF. The CDR3 DNA follows: TGTGCCAGCAGCTTAGAAGGGGGCGCTTCCTACGAGCAGTACTTC.

As to this clonotype: An end of the junction does not agree with germline; a read error may underlie this. The CDR3, as DNA: TGCGCCAGCAGAAAACACGGGGGTACAGGGGGCTTACTAGCCGAGCAGTACTTC. Residues: CASRKHGGTGGLLAEQYF. The gene calls are TRBV2 and TRBJ2-5; 9 bases align to TRBD1. The DNA end favors TRBJ2-7, so the J call may be wrong. CDR1 is SNHLY and CDR2 is FYNNEI in the germline V gene. This CDR3 contains 18 residues.

This clonotype was found a few times. V gene TRBV5-1 combines with J gene TRBJ2-7; the match to TRBD1 covers 7 bases. This CDR3 comprises 14 residues. CDR1 is SGHRS and CDR2 is YFSETQ in the germline V gene. The V gene end was trimmed by 0 bases and the J gene end by 7 bases; junction bases not matched to a gene: 7. The CDR3 protein is CASSLGTGIGEQYF. CDR3 sequence (DNA): TGCGCCAGCAGCTTGGGGACAGGAATCGGGGAGCAGTACTTC.

This clonotype turned up a few times. The V call is TRBV29-1, the J call TRBJ2-5; 8 nucleotides match TRBD2. This CDR3 is 14 amino acids long. Germline CDR1 is SQVTM and CDR2 is ANQGSEA. V lost 3 bases and J lost 2; bases outside the gene matches: 5. The CDR3 DNA sequence: TGCAGCGTTGACGCGGGAGGTTTGCAAGAGACCCAGTACTTC. Its translation: CSVDAGGLQETQYF.

This clonotype showed up just a few times. V usage is TRBV12-3 or TRBV12-4 and J usage is TRBJ2-7; 10 bases match TRBD1. Trimming took 6 bases from V and 5 from J; bases not matched to a gene: 7. CDR3 length: 14 residues. CDR3 protein: CASRSPTGGHEQYF. DNA for the CDR3: TGTGCCAGCAGGTCTCCGACAGGGGGCCACGAGCAGTACTTC.

The chain uses TRBV7-2 and TRBJ2-7; the match to TRBD2 covers 7 bases. This CDR3 has 15 residues. V lost 4 bases to trimming and J lost 4 bases; unmatched junction nucleotides: 10. Germline CDR1 reads SGHTA; CDR2 reads FQGNSA. In DNA form, the CDR3 reads TGTGCCAGCAGCTCCAGCGGGACTCTTAATTACGAGCAGTACTTC. This codes for CASSSSGTLNYEQYF. The full variable domain, rest sourced from reference TRBV7-2 and TRBJ2-7, is GAGVSQSPSNKVTEKGKDVELRCDPISGHTALYWYRQSLGQGLEFLIYFQGNSAPDKSGLPSDRFSAERTGGSVSTLTIQRTQQEDSAVYLCASSSSGTLNYEQYFGPGTRLTVT.

The V call is TRBV29-1, the J call TRBJ1-2, with unresolved D. The CDR3 extends over 13 amino acids. Germline-derived CDR1 and CDR2 are SQVTM and ANQGSEA. The germline V and J ends were trimmed by 4 bases and 1 base, with 10 bases remaining between them. In nucleotides, the CDR3 is TGCAGCGTTGGCAACAGCGGTAACTATGGCTACACCTTC. Translating gives CSVGNSGNYGYTF.

The chain has TRBV19 and TRBJ2-5, with 10 positions matching TRBD1. Germline CDR1 LNHDA, CDR2 SQIVND (reference sequence). This CDR3 is 16 amino acids long. V lost 4 bases, J lost 0 bases, and 5 bases stayed unmatched. The CDR3 protein is CASSKGTGVNQETQYF. The CDR3 DNA is TGTGCCAGTAGTAAGGGGACAGGGGTCAACCAAGAGACCCAGTACTTC.

This clonotype was counted a single time. This chain links TRBV6-5 with TRBJ2-3, with 11 nucleotides matching TRBD2. The CDR3 is made up of 16 amino acids. Unmatched junction bases numbered 8, after V lost 6 bases and J lost 3 bases. Germline V gene sequence: CDR1 MNHEY, CDR2 SVGAGI. CDR3 region: CASSALTSGTTDTQYF. The CDR3 coding sequence is TGTGCCAGCAGCGCCCTGACTAGCGGGACAACAGATACGCAGTATTTT.